Shown below are 25 T cell receptor beta chains from a single sample sequenced in a study of blood T cell repertoires in COVID-19. Repertoires were generated with immunoSEQ multiplex PCR, while TCRdb's copy carries only in-frame clones and drops some. The table includes 500,000 or so clones, about nine tenths detected once. Input material: PBMCs or T cells enriched from blood (not recorded which). The receptors originated from a woman under 30 who had recovered from COVID-19.

The chain recombines TRBV11-2 with TRBJ2-4; TRBD2 matches at 7 bases. The CDR3 contains 14 residues. V shed 5 bases and J 8 bases; nucleotides not matched to a gene: 9. Germline V gene lookup returns CDR1 SGHAT and CDR2 FQNNGV. The CDR3 here is CASSLGLEGDIQYF. The CDR3 nucleotides read TGTGCCAGCAGCCTAGGACTAGAAGGGGACATTCAGTACTTC. The variable domain in full, with the rest retrieved from reference TRBV11-2 and TRBJ2-4, is EAGVAQSPRYKIIEKRQSVAFWCNPISGHATLYWYQQILGQGPKLLIQFQNNGVVDDSQLPKDRFSAERLKGVDSTLKIQPAKLEDSAVYLCASSLGLEGDIQYFGAGTRLSVL.

This rearrangement joins TRBV30 to TRBJ1-5; no firm D call. The CDR3 covers 14 residues. Trimming took off 3 bases at V and 5 bases at J, with 14 bases between the two ends. Germline values: CDR1 GTSNPN, CDR2 SVGIG (reference sequence). CDR3 bases: TGTGCCTGGAGAAAAGGAGGGAGCGATCAGCCCCAGCATTTT. It is translated as CAWRKGGSDQPQHF.

The chain is built from TRBV5-1 and TRBJ1-5, with 7 positions matching TRBD1. Germline-derived CDR1 and CDR2 are SGHRS and YFSETQ. The CDR3 has 15 amino acids. V dropped 4 bases and J dropped 4; count of bases not matched to a gene: 8. CDR3 sequence (DNA): TGCGCCAGCAGCCCCCAAGGGGGCGCGAATCAGCCCCAGCATTTT. This gives the protein CASSPQGGANQPQHF. Full variable domain (outside the CDR3, taken from reference TRBV5-1 and TRBJ1-5): KAGVTQTPRYLIKTRGQQVTLSCSPISGHRSVSWYQQTPGQGLQFLFEYFSETQRNKGNFPGRFSGRQFSNSRSEMNVSTLELGDSALYLCASSPQGGANQPQHFGDGTRLSIL.

This clone was detected only once. The chain joins TRBV4-1 to TRBJ2-2, with 7 bases aligning to TRBD1. The CDR3 is made up of 17 amino acids. Losses at the gene ends were 4 bases for V and 7 bases for J; bases not matched to a gene: 15. Looked up from germline, CDR1 is MGHRA and CDR2 is YSYEKL. The CDR3 nucleotides are TGCGCCAGCAGCCTCTCGCTTTTGAGGGGGCGAAACGGGGAGCTGTTTTTT. Its translation: CASSLSLLRGRNGELFF.

This rearrangement joins TRBV29-1 to TRBJ2-7; no reliable D call. Trimming stripped 5 bases from V and 3 bases from J, with 11 bases between. This CDR3 is built from 12 residues. From germline, CDR1 is SQVTM and CDR2 ANQGSEA. The CDR3: CSVRDGFYEQYF. As DNA, the CDR3 is TGCAGCGTTAGAGACGGGTTCTACGAGCAGTACTTC.

This clone has only one observation. The rearrangement uses TRBV9 and TRBJ2-3; a possible D gene is TRBD2 (6 bases). With 0 bases removed from V and 4 bases from J, the gap between germline ends came to 15 bases. The CDR3 is made up of 16 amino acids. CDR1 SGDLS and CDR2 YYNGEE come from the germline V gene. The CDR3, as DNA: TGTGCCAGCAGCGTAGCAAGGCGGGGTGAATCAGATACGCAGTATTTT. This translates into CASSVARRGESDTQYF. The full variable domain, rest sourced from reference TRBV9 and TRBJ2-3, is DSGVTQTPKHLITATGQRVTLRCSPRSGDLSVYWYQQSLDQGLQFLIQYYNGEERAKGNILERFSAQQFPDLHSELNLSSLELGDSALYFCASSVARRGESDTQYFGPGTRLTVL.

The genes are TRBV30 and TRBJ2-7; 9 bases are shared with TRBD2. From germline, CDR1 is GTSNPN and CDR2 SVGIG (reference sequence). The CDR3 is 16 amino acids. The V and J ends lost 0 bases and 0 bases, in that order; junction bases with no gene match: 6. The CDR3 DNA follows: TGTGCCTGGAGTGTATCCGGGACTAGCAACTCCTACGAGCAGTACTTC. Its protein product is CAWSVSGTSNSYEQYF. Variable domain in full (rest from reference TRBV30 and TRBJ2-7): SQTIHQWPATLVQPVGSPLSLECTVEGTSNPNLYWYRQAAGRGLQLLFYSVGIGQISSEVPQNLSASRPQDRQFILSSKKLLLSDSGFYLCAWSVSGTSNSYEQYFGPGTRLTVT.

Only one count was recorded for this clone. The chain links TRBV27 to TRBJ1-5; no clear D gene. This CDR3 has 17 amino acids. Germline loops: CDR1 MNHEY, CDR2 SMNVEV (reference sequence). The germline V and J ends were trimmed by 5 bases and 0 bases, with 17 bases remaining between them. The CDR3 reads CASSPLDGLYSNQPQHF. DNA of the CDR3: TGTGCCAGCAGTCCTCTCGACGGACTATATAGCAATCAGCCCCAGCATTTT.

The chain employs TRBV12-5 and TRBJ2-1; 11 bases map to TRBD2. With 5 bases clipped from V and 5 bases from J, the junction kept 8 bases outside the gene matches. This CDR3 comprises 16 residues. Germline V CDR1 and CDR2: LGHNT, FRNRAP. The CDR3: CASGRLAGSGDNEQFF. In DNA, the CDR3 is TGTGCTAGTGGTAGACTAGCGGGGAGTGGGGACAATGAGCAGTTCTTC.

The sample holds a few counts of this clone. The same CDR3 can be traced to other DNA sequences in this sample. The V gene is TRBV19, the J gene TRBJ1-2; 7 nucleotides line up with TRBD1. The V gene's germline CDR1 is LNHDA and CDR2 SQIVND (reference sequence). J gave up 4 bases and V 8 bases, and 10 bases lay outside the gene matches. The CDR3 is made up of 14 amino acids. This CDR3 reads CASDRQGTGYGYTF. The DNA of the CDR3 is TGTGCCAGTGATAGACAGGGAACGGGCTATGGCTACACCTTC. Supplemented by reference TRBV19 and TRBJ1-2, the full variable domain reads DGGITQSPKYLFRKEGQNVTLSCEQNLNHDAMYWYRQDPGQGLRLIYYSQIVNDFQKGDIAEGYSVSREKKESFPLTVTSAQKNPTAFYLCASDRQGTGYGYTFGSGTRLTVV.

This chain connects TRBV5-1 to TRBJ1-1; 9 positions match TRBD1. Unmatched junction bases numbered 7, after V lost 4 bases and J lost 3 bases. Germline V gives CDR1 SGHRS, CDR2 YFSETQ. The CDR3 spans 15 residues. The CDR3: CASSEPGQGHTEAFF. In DNA form, the CDR3 reads TGCGCCAGCAGCGAGCCGGGACAGGGCCACACTGAAGCTTTCTTT.

V and J are TRBV19 and TRBJ1-1; TRBD1 matches 10 bases. The germline V gene has CDR1 LNHDA and CDR2 SQIVND (reference sequence). V shed 5 bases, J shed 8 bases, and the junction held 8 bases outside the gene matches. CDR3 length: 14 residues. CDR3 bases: TGTGCCAGTAGTCCCCCGTGGACAGGGGGAGAAGCTTTCTTT. As protein: CASSPPWTGGEAFF.

The rearrangement joins TRBV5-4 to TRBJ1-1; possible D gene TRBD1, 5 bases. V shed 0 bases and J shed 11 bases, with 20 bases lying between them. This CDR3 has 15 residues. Germline V gives CDR1 SGHNT, CDR2 YYREEE (reference sequence). The CDR3 DNA reads TGTGCCAGCAGCTTGGCGGGCAGGGCCTTTACGACGGCTTTCTTT. Its protein is CASSLAGRAFTTAFF.

V and J are TRBV12-3 or TRBV12-4 and TRBJ2-1; no definite D call. V lost 0 bases to trimming and J lost 6 bases, with 3 bases between them. The CDR3 spans 12 residues. For the CDR3, the DNA is TGTGCCAGCAGTTTAGCCGGCAATGAGCAGTTCTTC. It codes for CASSLAGNEQFF.

The chain links TRBV5-1 to TRBJ2-5; 7 positions agree with TRBD1. The CDR3 runs to 14 residues. Trimming cost V 3 bases and J 5 bases; bases outside gene matches: 7. CDR1 and CDR2 (germline): SGHRS, YFSETQ. Written as DNA, the CDR3 is TGCGCCAGCAGCTCACCTGGGACAGTCGAGACCCAGTACTTC. Encoded protein: CASSSPGTVETQYF.

V is TRBV28 and J is TRBJ1-6, with D possibly being TRBD1 (6 bases). Trimming removed 6 bases at V and 2 bases at J, with 8 bases between. The germline CDR1 and CDR2 sequences are MDHEN and SYDVKM. The length of the CDR3 is 14 residues. The CDR3 loop reads CASRDSAYNSPLHF. DNA for the CDR3: TGTGCCAGCAGGGACAGTGCCTATAATTCACCCCTCCACTTT.

The V and J genes are TRBV3-1 (or the pseudogene TRBV3-2) and TRBJ1-1; D is undetermined. The CDR3 consists of 14 residues. V lost 5 bases and J lost 2, with 12 bases in between. Per germline, CDR1 LGHDT and CDR2 YNNKEL (reference sequence). CDR3 residues: CASSRWGDNTEAFF. The DNA for the CDR3 is TGTGCCAGCAGCAGGTGGGGAGATAACACTGAAGCTTTCTTT.

J is TRBJ2-7 and V is TRBV19, with D possibly being TRBD2 (6 bases). The CDR3 totals 15 residues. CDR1 is LNHDA, CDR2 SQIVND, per germline (reference sequence). V was pared by 3 bases and J by 2 bases, with 14 bases between. The DNA of the CDR3 is TGTGCCAGTAGTATTTCACTGACGGGGGCCTACGAGCAGTACTTC. This translates into CASSISLTGAYEQYF.

The V gene is TRBV6-6, the J gene TRBJ1-2; 8 positions agree with TRBD1. The junction had 8 bases not matched to a gene; V was cut back by 5 bases and J by 6 bases. The CDR3 sequence is 14 residues long. CDR1 and CDR2 from the germline V gene are MNHNY and SVGAGI (reference sequence). Here the CDR3 reads CASSDRGQGHGYTF. The CDR3 nucleotides are TGTGCCAGCAGTGACCGTGGACAGGGTCATGGCTACACCTTC.

The chain recombines TRBV27 with TRBJ1-1; TRBD1 aligns across 8 bases. J was trimmed by 6 bases and V by 6 bases; bases with no gene match: 6. Germline V gene sequence: CDR1 MNHEY, CDR2 SMNVEV (reference sequence). The CDR3 runs to 13 residues. The CDR3 here is CASRLATGAEAFF. CDR3 nucleotide sequence: TGTGCCAGCAGGCTAGCGACAGGGGCTGAAGCTTTCTTT.

This clone has at least ten counts. The chain employs TRBV3-1 (or the pseudogene TRBV3-2) and TRBJ1-1, with 7 bases fitting TRBD1. Germline CDR1 reads LGHDT; CDR2 reads YNNKEL (reference sequence). This CDR3 spans 13 amino acids. V was pared by 7 bases and J by 6 bases, with 8 bases of the junction left unmatched. The CDR3 DNA reads TGTGCCAGCAACCATGCAGGGGGAGCTGAAGCTTTCTTT. It encodes CASNHAGGAEAFF.

The chain carries TRBV3-1 (or the pseudogene TRBV3-2) and TRBJ2-2; 9 bases agree with TRBD1. J was trimmed by 7 bases and V by 4 bases; bases with no gene match: 7. Germline V CDR1 and CDR2: LGHDT, YNNKEL (reference sequence). This CDR3 is 15 amino acids long. CDR3 in amino acids: CASSPRTGDVGELFF. CDR3 DNA: TGTGCCAGCAGCCCCCGGACAGGGGACGTCGGGGAGCTGTTTTTT.

The V gene is TRBV4-2, the J gene TRBJ2-1; the D is unclear. Germline assignment: CDR1 LGHNA and CDR2 YNFKEQ. V lost 6 bases, J lost 0 bases, and 9 bases lay in between. The CDR3 sequence is 14 residues long. The chain's CDR3 is CASSPGDSYNEQFF. The DNA of the CDR3 is TGTGCCAGCAGTCCGGGTGACTCCTACAATGAGCAGTTCTTC.

The V and J genes are TRBV6-5 and TRBJ1-5; D call uncertain. Trimming stripped 7 bases from V and 6 bases from J, with 19 bases between. The CDR3 runs to 15 residues. The germline CDR1 and CDR2 sequences are MNHEY and SVGAGI. The CDR3 region has the DNA TGTGCCAGCACCGAAACCCTATTGGGGAGTCAGCCCCAGCATTTT. Translation: CASTETLLGSQPQHF.

This clone was recorded once. The rearrangement joins TRBV12-5 to TRBJ2-3; perhaps TRBD2 as D (6 bases). The CDR3 runs to 15 residues. Germline lookup yields CDR1 LGHNT and CDR2 FRNRAP. V was pared by 1 base and J by 2 bases, with 10 bases between. The CDR3 spells CASGLGSGYTDTQYF. CDR3 DNA sequence: TGTGCTAGTGGTTTGGGTAGCGGATACACAGATACGCAGTATTTT.